What follows is one TCR beta chain and its context. These data belong to a study of T cell responses to AZD1222 COVID-19 vaccine. V lost 1 base to trimming and J lost 0 bases, with 12 bases between them. Germline loops: CDR1 GTSNPN, CDR2 SVGIG (reference sequence). The CDR3 length is 15 residues. Libraries were prepared by immunoSEQ multiplex PCR; TCRdb keeps only in-frame clonotypes and omits some of them. Of 90,000 to 150,000 clones listed, approximately 85% are singletons. The source of this sequence is an adult in good health. The source was peripheral blood, collected on day 0 of AZD1222 vaccination. V usage is TRBV30 and J usage is TRBJ1-1, with D possibly being TRBD1 (5 bases). CDR3 DNA sequence: TGTGCCTGGAGTGAACCGGGACGGATGAACACTGAAGCTTTCTTT. Residues: CAWSEPGRMNTEAFF. The full variable domain, in which reference TRBV30 and TRBJ1-1 provide the parts outside the CDR3, is SQTIHQWPATLVQPVGSPLSLECTVEGTSNPNLYWYRQAAGRGLQLLFYSVGIGQISSEVPQNLSASRPQDRQFILSSKKLLLSDSGFYLCAWSEPGRMNTEAFFGQGTRLTVV.